The 20 T cell receptor beta chains given below trace back to one sample, sequenced in a study of Graves' ophthalmopathy and Graves' hyperthyroidism. The authors amplified TCR beta CDR3 regions, and they did so from RNA transcripts for repertoire sequencing. HTBI-primed RT-PCR formed the first round, and a multiplex PCR formed the second. TCRdb recomputed calls from the multiplex PCR reads with MiXCR, one row per CDR3 protein. The repertoire has nearly 400,000 distinct CDR3 sequences, around 18% of them found once; the top ten carry 1.6%. Specimen: peripheral blood. These receptors originate from a woman aged 18-29 years with Graves' ophthalmopathy.

This clonotype was counted many times. The chain joins TRBV6-5 to TRBJ2-5; no reliable D call. Germline CDR1 and CDR2: MNHEY and SVGAGI. The CDR3 has 15 residues. V lost 0 bases, J lost 2 bases, and 10 bases lay in between. CDR3: CASSYSIRRQETQYF. The CDR3 coding sequence is TGTGCCAGCAGTTACTCGATTCGTAGGCAAGAGACCCAGTACTTC.

This clonotype has at least ten counts. DNA of the CDR3: TGTGCCTGGAGTGATCCAGGGACAGTGAACACCGGGGAGCTGTTTTTT. Its translation is CAWSDPGTVNTGELFF. The chain links TRBV30 to TRBJ2-2, with TRBD1 matching 7 bases. V was clipped by 1 base and J by 1 base; unmatched bases: 6. The CDR3 extends over 16 amino acids. The germline gives CDR1 GTSNPN, CDR2 SVGIG (reference sequence).

Many counts were recorded for this clonotype. This chain uses TRBV28 with TRBJ2-5; D is unclear. The CDR3 is 13 amino acids. CDR1 and CDR2 (germline): MDHEN, SYDVKM. Trimming left V 2 bases short and J 6 bases short, with 10 bases between. The CDR3 DNA follows: TGTGCCAGCAGTTTAGTGAAAATTAAGACCCAGTACTTC. Translated: CASSLVKIKTQYF.

This clonotype was recorded many times. This chain joins TRBV7-9 and TRBJ1-1, with a tentative D call TRBD1 (5 bases). CDR1 is SEHNR, CDR2 FQNEAQ, per germline (reference sequence). The CDR3 is 14 residues long. V was trimmed by 1 base and J by 7 bases, leaving 13 bases between them. This CDR3 is CASSLGGGAGEAFF. CDR3 coding DNA: TGTGCCAGCAGCTTAGGTGGGGGAGCAGGTGAAGCTTTCTTT.

At least ten counts were recorded for this clonotype. The V gene is TRBV15, the J gene TRBJ1-1; the D is unclear. Trimming left V 0 bases short and J 0 bases short, with 8 bases between. This CDR3 contains 15 residues. CDR1 is LNHNV and CDR2 is YYDKDF in the germline V gene (reference sequence). CDR3 sequence: CATSRERTMNTEAFF. The CDR3 DNA sequence: TGTGCCACCAGCAGAGAACGGACTATGAACACTGAAGCTTTCTTT.

In this sample, this clonotype turned up many times. The rearrangement uses TRBV7-2 and TRBJ2-5; D gene unclear. The CDR3 runs 13 residues. The germline V gene has CDR1 SGHTA and CDR2 FQGNSA. Trimming removed 2 bases from V and 5 bases from J, with 9 bases in between. CDR3: CASSLTVGETQYF. CDR3 bases: TGTGCCAGCAGCTTAACAGTAGGGGAGACCCAGTACTTC.

This clonotype was counted only a few times. This chain uses TRBV27 with TRBJ1-2, with D possibly matching TRBD1 (5 bases). Germline V CDR1 and CDR2: MNHEY, SMNVEV (reference sequence). The length of the CDR3 is 15 residues. V gave up 7 bases and J gave up 8 bases, with 23 bases separating them. The CDR3 is CASTDWGRTSRGYTF. In DNA form, the CDR3 reads TGTGCCAGCACCGATTGGGGCCGGACATCTAGGGGCTACACCTTC.

About this clonotype itself: A much more abundant neighbour one base away suggests this may be a read error. This chain uses TRBV4-2 with TRBJ2-7; 10 nucleotides align to TRBD2. The CDR3 contains 17 residues. Germline CDR1 LGHNA, CDR2 YNFKEQ. The CDR3 sequence is CSSSQPDPSGRGYEQYF. The CDR3 coding sequence is TGTTCCAGCAGCCAACCCGATCCTAGCGGGAGAGGGTACGAGCAGTACTTC.

Ten or more counts support this clonotype. The chain joins TRBV20-1 to TRBJ2-5; 7 bases line up with TRBD1. CDR1 and CDR2 from the germline V gene are DFQATT and SNEGSKA (reference sequence). V dropped 5 bases and J dropped 4; count of bases not matched to a gene: 1. This CDR3 region has 11 residues. The CDR3 is CSASGGETQYF. The CDR3 nucleotides read TGCAGTGCTTCAGGGGGAGAGACCCAGTACTTC.

This clonotype occurred many times. This chain links TRBV27 with TRBJ2-6, with 10 bases lining up with TRBD1. V trimming: 8 bases; J trimming: 0 bases; junction bases outside the gene matches: 10. CDR1 MNHEY and CDR2 SMNVEV come from the germline V gene (reference sequence). CDR3 size: 18 residues. This CDR3 reads CASLGRDRGSSGANVLTF. CDR3 DNA sequence: TGTGCCAGCCTAGGCCGGGACAGGGGAAGCTCTGGGGCCAACGTCCTGACTTTC.

This clonotype was seen repeatedly, ten times or more. The rearrangement links TRBV6-5 to TRBJ1-2; weak D call: TRBD1 (6 bases). The CDR3 length is 14 residues. Germline V gene sequence: CDR1 MNHEY, CDR2 SVGAGI. With 1 base removed from V and 4 bases from J, the gap between germline ends came to 10 bases. The chain's CDR3 is CASSYWGRSYGYTF. In DNA form, the CDR3 reads TGTGCCAGCAGTTACTGGGGGCGCAGCTATGGCTACACCTTC.

The sample holds many counts of this clonotype. At one boundary the junction diverges from the germline segment, which might be a read error. The chain carries TRBV29-1 and TRBJ2-5; 8 nucleotides line up with TRBD1. This CDR3 is built from 10 residues. CDR1 is SQVTM and CDR2 is ANQGSEA in the germline V gene. The CDR3 nucleotides are TGCAGCGTGGATTCTTTTGGGACAGGCTTC. Translation: CSVDSFGTGF.

This clonotype showed up many times. The chain is built from TRBV27 and TRBJ2-2, with 8 bases matching TRBD1. J was trimmed by 5 bases and V by 3 bases; bases with no gene match: 11. The CDR3 is 17 amino acids. Germline V lookup: CDR1 MNHEY, CDR2 SMNVEV (reference sequence). Written as DNA, the CDR3 is TGTGCCAGCAGTTTGCGGACAGGGAAGGGGGGAACCGGGGAGCTGTTTTTT. Translation: CASSLRTGKGGTGELFF.

This chain links TRBV20-1 with TRBJ1-1, with 8 bases that match TRBD1. V lost 3 bases, J lost 8 bases, and 14 bases stayed unmatched. CDR3 length: 15 residues. The germline gives CDR1 DFQATT, CDR2 SNEGSKA (reference sequence). In nucleotides, the CDR3 is TGCAGTGCTAGGTCCGGGACAGGTTCACCCTCCGAAGCTTTCTTT. Its translation: CSARSGTGSPSEAFF.

This clonotype has a count of ten or more. This chain joins TRBV6-2 or TRBV6-3 and TRBJ1-5; the D gene is possibly TRBD1 (6 bases). There are 16 residues in the CDR3. V shed 7 bases and J shed 0 bases, with 16 bases lying between them. Germline V lookup: CDR1 MNHEY, CDR2 SVGEGT. The CDR3 spells CASTLRTAYSNQPQHF. DNA of the CDR3: TGTGCCAGCACCCTACGGACAGCCTATAGCAATCAGCCCCAGCATTTT.

This clonotype was counted at least ten times. The V call is TRBV12-3 or TRBV12-4, the J call TRBJ2-5, with 7 bases lining up with TRBD1. J was trimmed by 5 bases and V by 5 bases; bases with no gene match: 8. The CDR3 length is 14 residues. Here the CDR3 DNA reads TGTGCCAGCAGTACCCGGACAGGCTGGGAGACCCAGTACTTC. Its translation is CASSTRTGWETQYF.

In this sample, this clonotype turned up many times. In DNA form, the CDR3 reads TGTGCCAGCAGTTTATCCCCAACAGGGTATGAACAGCCCCAGCATTTT. Translation gives CASSLSPTGYEQPQHF. The chain couples TRBV28 to TRBJ1-5, with D tentatively TRBD1 (6 bases). In germline, CDR1 is MDHEN, CDR2 SYDVKM. V was clipped by 1 base and J by 7 bases, with 17 bases between them. This CDR3 region has 16 residues.

This clonotype was observed at least ten times. The rearrangement uses TRBV12-3 or TRBV12-4 and TRBJ1-1, with D perhaps TRBD1 (5 bases). The CDR3 runs to 16 residues. V lost 1 base, J lost 1 base, and 13 bases lay in between. CDR3 sequence reads: CASSLVGRATNTEAFF. The CDR3 bases are TGTGCCAGCAGTTTAGTTGGCAGGGCGACGAACACTGAAGCTTTCTTT.

This clonotype was seen repeatedly, ten times or more. The chain's CDR3 is CASSDPGSYGYTF. The DNA for the CDR3 is TGTGCCAGCAGTGACCCCGGTTCCTATGGCTACACCTTC. The chain links TRBV6-4 to TRBJ1-2, with D unclear. CDR1 and CDR2 from the germline V gene are MRHNA and SNTAGT. Trimming pared 2 bases from V and 4 bases from J, leaving 8 bases between. The CDR3 loop spans 13 amino acids.

The V and J genes are TRBV6-2 or TRBV6-3 and TRBJ1-5, with 8 bases fitting TRBD1. In germline, CDR1 is MNHEY, CDR2 SVGEGT. The CDR3 totals 17 residues. Trimming cost V 2 bases and J 7 bases; bases outside gene matches: 13. The CDR3 loop reads CASSYVTRTGWRQPQHF. As DNA, the CDR3 is TGTGCCAGCAGTTACGTTACGAGGACAGGGTGGCGACAGCCCCAGCATTTT.